These T cell receptor beta chains were read from a single sample in a study of lymphopenia after photon versus proton radiotherapy. TCRdb's copy holds only in-frame clones and misses some; the assay was immunoSEQ multiplex PCR. The data show 24,000 or so clones, approximately 80% seen once. This material consisted of peripheral blood, taken from a patient treated with photon-based radiotherapy. The receptors stem from a man aged 40-49 years with gastric cancer. Both conserved end residues are part of each CDR3. A D gene is named only where the DNA matches it firmly. Where a row states a size, it is once, few, many or the class of an expanded clone; other rows omit it.

clone size | J gene | D gene | CDR3 length | V gene | CDR3 protein | CDR3 DNA
. | TRBJ2-3 | . | 14 | TRBV5-6 | CASSSWGGGDTQYF | TGTGCCAGCAGCAGCTGGGGGGGCGGAGATACGCAGTATTTT
. | TRBJ2-7 | TRBD2 | 11 | TRBV5-3 | CASSQRGEQYF | TGTGCCAGCAGCCAGCGGGGGGAGCAGTACTTC
. | TRBJ1-1 | . | 15 | TRBV18 | CASSPPNGPNTEAFF | TGTGCCAGCTCACCACCTAATGGGCCGAACACTGAAGCTTTCTTT
few | TRBJ2-3 | . | 12 | TRBV7-9 | CASSLIGDTQYF | TGTGCCAGCAGCTTAATCGGGGATACGCAGTATTTT
. | TRBJ2-7 | . | 14 | TRBV19 | CASKRGKAIYEQYF | TGTGCCAGTAAAAGAGGTAAGGCGATCTACGAGCAGTACTTC
. | TRBJ2-7 | TRBD2 | 15 | TRBV19 | CASRETSGGFYEQYF | TGTGCCAGTAGAGAGACTAGCGGGGGGTTCTACGAGCAGTACTTC
. | TRBJ2-5 | TRBD2 | 15 | TRBV7-3 | CASSISGAVWETQYF | TGTGCCAGCAGTATTAGCGGGGCGGTTTGGGAGACCCAGTACTTC
. | TRBJ1-6 | . | 16 | TRBV27 | CASSREGVPLNSPLHF | TGTGCCAGCAGCCGTGAGGGGGTACCCCTTAATTCACCCCTCCACTTT
. | TRBJ1-2 | . | 12 | TRBV6-5 | CASSYSPGGYTF | TGTGCCAGCAGTTACAGCCCTGGCGGCTACACCTTC
. | TRBJ2-1 | TRBD1 | 15 | TRBV10-3 | CATHLDRGSYNEQFF | TGTGCCACCCACTTAGACAGGGGTTCCTACAATGAGCAGTTCTTC
. | TRBJ2-7 | TRBD1 | 16 | TRBV18 | CASSPPGGQGTYEQYF | TGTGCCAGCTCACCCCCCGGGGGACAGGGGACCTACGAGCAGTACTTC
. | TRBJ2-7 | . | 12 | TRBV2 | CASSQYLYEQYF | TGTGCCAGCAGCCAGTACCTATACGAGCAGTACTTC
. | TRBJ2-3 | . | 14 | TRBV6-6 | CASSLRASTDTQYF | TGTGCCAGCAGTTTGAGGGCTTCCACAGATACGCAGTATTTT
. | TRBJ1-1 | . | 13 | TRBV6-1 | CASSVGRGGEAFF | TGTGCCAGCAGTGTGGGCAGGGGTGGAGAAGCTTTCTTT
. | TRBJ1-1 | TRBD1 | 14 | TRBV6-5 | CASKIQGAITEAFF | TGTGCCAGCAAGATACAGGGGGCAATCACTGAAGCTTTCTTT
once | TRBJ1-5 | . | 15 | TRBV10-3 | CAISESAGAGQPQHF | TGTGCCATCAGTGAGTCGGCGGGGGCCGGGCAGCCCCAGCATTTT
. | TRBJ2-7 | . | 13 | TRBV7-2 | CASSFGRGDEQYF | TGTGCCAGCAGCTTTGGCAGGGGGGACGAGCAGTACTTC
once | TRBJ1-2 | . | 13 | TRBV5-1 | CASSENGRDGYTF | TGCGCCAGCAGCGAAAACGGCCGTGATGGCTACACCTTC
. | TRBJ1-6 | . | 15 | TRBV11-2 | CASSRGPSGNSPLHF | TGTGCCAGCAGCAGGGGACCGTCGGGGAATTCACCCCTCCACTTT
. | TRBJ1-6 | . | 15 | TRBV18 | CASSPNGGIRGALHF | TGTGCCAGCTCACCAAACGGAGGGATCCGAGGGGCCCTCCACTTT
. | TRBJ1-5 | . | 14 | TRBV4-3 | CASSQASSNQPQHF | TGCGCCAGCAGCCAGGCCAGTAGCAATCAGCCCCAGCATTTT
. | TRBJ2-2 | . | 15 | TRBV5-4 | CASSLDRANTGELFF | TGTGCCAGCAGCTTGGACAGGGCAAACACCGGGGAGCTGTTTTTT
. | TRBJ2-7 | TRBD2 | 16 | TRBV2 | CASSSLADLYTGEQYF | TGTGCCAGCAGCTCACTAGCGGATCTTTATACGGGCGAGCAGTACTTC
few | TRBJ2-4 | TRBD2 | 18 | TRBV4-3 | CASSQEFWTSGGEDIQYF | TGCGCCAGCAGCCAAGAATTCTGGACTAGCGGGGGGGAGGACATTCAGTACTTC
. | TRBJ2-1 | . | 16 | TRBV4-1 | CASSHLGAGIYNEQFF | TGCGCCAGCAGCCACCTTGGGGCGGGGATCTACAATGAGCAGTTCTTC
. | TRBJ1-5 | TRBD1 | 14 | TRBV6-6 | CASIPDRGDQPQHF | TGTGCCAGCATACCGGACAGGGGAGATCAGCCCCAGCATTTT
. | TRBJ2-7 | . | 14 | TRBV7-3 | CASSLEAGPYEQYF | TGTGCCAGCAGCTTAGAAGCAGGTCCCTACGAGCAGTACTTC
. | TRBJ2-7 | TRBD2 | 15 | TRBV19 | CASRLSGTSSYEQYF | TGTGCCAGCCGGCTTAGCGGGACCAGCTCCTACGAGCAGTACTTC
. | TRBJ2-2 | . | 13 | TRBV7-6 | CASSLGNTGELFF | TGTGCCAGCAGCTTAGGGAACACCGGGGAGCTGTTTTTT
. | TRBJ2-5 | . | 11 | TRBV7-6 | CASGVVETQYF | TGTGCCAGCGGGGTCGTGGAGACCCAGTACTTC
few | TRBJ1-2 | TRBD1 | 16 | TRBV7-3 | CASSLSADRGHYGYTF | TGTGCCAGCAGCTTATCAGCGGACAGGGGGCACTATGGCTACACCTTC
. | TRBJ1-1 | TRBD1 | 15 | TRBV30 | CAWSELGQKNTEAFF | TGTGCCTGGAGTGAGTTGGGACAGAAGAACACTGAAGCTTTCTTT
. | TRBJ1-6 | . | 15 | TRBV6-5 | CASSPRGSLNSPLHF | TGTGCCAGCAGCCCCCGTGGGAGCCTTAATTCACCCCTCCACTTT
. | TRBJ2-7 | TRBD1 | 16 | TRBV11-1 | CASSLKSATGSYEQYF | TGTGCCAGCAGCTTAAAGTCGGCGACAGGGTCTTACGAGCAGTACTTC
. | TRBJ2-1 | TRBD1 | 16 | TRBV7-2 | CASSPRTDRFYNEQFF | TGTGCCAGCAGCCCAAGAACGGACAGGTTCTACAATGAGCAGTTCTTC
. | TRBJ1-4 | . | 14 | TRBV6-1 | CASEDRDGGEKLFF | TGTGCCAGCGAGGACCGAGACGGGGGCGAAAAACTGTTTTTT
. | TRBJ1-1 | . | 12 | TRBV19 | CASMRANTEAFF | TGTGCCAGTATGCGCGCGAACACTGAAGCTTTCTTT
. | TRBJ2-4 | . | 13 | TRBV6-1 | CASSEGTVNIQYF | TGTGCCAGCAGTGAAGGGACAGTAAACATTCAGTACTTC
. | TRBJ2-3 | TRBD2 | 16 | TRBV9 | CASSLLAGGSTDTQYF | TGTGCCAGCAGCCTACTAGCGGGGGGTAGCACAGATACGCAGTATTTT
once | TRBJ1-1 | . | 14 | TRBV27 | CASSSYSLNTEAFF | TGTGCCAGCAGTTCGTACAGCTTGAACACTGAAGCTTTCTTT
. | TRBJ2-2 | . | 13 | TRBV27 | CASSFEGVGELFF | TGTGCCAGCAGTTTCGAGGGGGTAGGGGAGCTGTTTTTT
. | TRBJ2-7 | . | 15 | TRBV7-8 | CASSLGGSRIYEQYF | TGTGCCAGCAGCTTAGGTGGCAGCCGGATCTACGAGCAGTACTTC
. | TRBJ2-3 | . | 15 | TRBV7-9 | CASPPGPMGTDTQYF | TGTGCCAGCCCTCCAGGACCGATGGGCACAGATACGCAGTATTTT
. | TRBJ2-1 | TRBD2 | 18 | TRBV5-4 | CASSFSSGASASYNEQFF | TGTGCCAGCAGCTTTTCTAGCGGGGCCTCGGCCTCCTACAATGAGCAGTTCTTC
. | TRBJ1-1 | . | 13 | TRBV5-4 | CASSLQRGTEAFF | TGTGCCAGCAGCTTGCAGAGGGGCACTGAAGCTTTCTTT
. | TRBJ1-2 | . | 14 | TRBV7-9 | CASSFTPHQDGYTF | TGTGCCAGCAGCTTCACCCCCCATCAGGACGGCTACACCTTC
. | TRBJ1-6 | . | 15 | TRBV5-6 | CASRRTLRGDSPLHF | TGTGCCAGCAGAAGAACCCTTCGAGGGGATTCACCCCTCCACTTT
. | TRBJ2-6 | TRBD2 | 19 | TRBV27 | CASSRPGSGDSSGANVLTF | TGTGCCAGCAGCCGGCCGGGAAGCGGGGACTCCTCTGGGGCCAACGTCCTGACTTTC
. | TRBJ1-5 | TRBD1 | 14 | TRBV4-2 | CASSPGQRNQPQHF | TGTGCCAGCAGCCCGGGACAGCGCAATCAGCCCCAGCATTTT
. | TRBJ1-1 | TRBD1 | 17 | TRBV30 | CAWSVPSGAGGDTEAFF | TGTGCCTGGAGTGTACCCTCTGGAGCAGGGGGAGACACTGAAGCTTTCTTT
. | TRBJ2-6 | . | 15 | TRBV10-3 | CAISESESGANVLTF | TGTGCCATCAGCGAGAGTGAATCTGGGGCCAACGTCCTGACTTTC
. | TRBJ2-7 | TRBD2 | 13 | TRBV5-4 | CASSRGGGDEQYF | TGTGCCAGCAGCCGGGGGGGAGGGGACGAGCAGTACTTC
. | TRBJ2-5 | TRBD1 | 15 | TRBV10-3 | CAISDRDRNQETQYF | TGTGCCATCAGTGACCGGGACAGGAACCAAGAGACCCAGTACTTC